Below are 27 T cell receptor beta chains sequenced from a single sample in a study of blood T cell repertoires in COVID-19 (dated by TCRdb to 2018 to 2021). Library generation was performed with the immunoSEQ multiplex PCR assay. The clones in this table, taken by TCRdb from immuneACCESS, are in-frame only. Not every clone is retained; where verified, under half of the shortfall comes from an unresolved V gene, and the cause of the rest is unknown. The sample table holds about 340,000 clones, of which about 88% were seen once. Approximately 7.4% of the sample goes to the ten largest clones. The specimen was peripheral blood. These receptors all stem from a woman in her sixties or seventies with COVID-19, enrolled during active disease.

CDR3 in DNA: TGTGCCAGCAGCTACGTACGGGGAGGGGCGCATTACCAAGCTAACTATGGCTACACCTTC. This encodes CASSYVRGGAHYQANYGYTF. This chain uses TRBV6-6 with TRBJ1-2; possibly TRBD1 for D (5 bases). There are 20 residues in the CDR3. CDR1 is MNHNY, CDR2 SVGAGI, per germline (reference sequence). The ends were cut back, 6 bases at V and 0 bases at J, with 29 bases in the middle.

The V call is TRBV19, the J call TRBJ1-5, with a possible D match to TRBD1 (6 bases). The length of the CDR3 is 17 residues. Between the trimmed V and J ends, which lost 4 bases and 7 bases, there was a span of 23 bases. Per germline, CDR1 LNHDA and CDR2 SQIVND (reference sequence). The CDR3 DNA follows: TGTGCCAGTAGTAAAGGGGGAGAGCGGTGGGAGCACCAGCCCCAGCATTTT. It codes for CASSKGGERWEHQPQHF.

V usage is TRBV9 and J usage is TRBJ1-2; D not resolved. V shed 0 bases and J shed 8 bases, with 11 bases lying between them. Germline V CDR1 and CDR2: SGDLS, YYNGEE. The CDR3 runs to 13 residues. The CDR3 sequence is CASSVDTVGGYTF. The CDR3 DNA is TGTGCCAGCAGCGTAGATACAGTTGGAGGCTACACCTTC. Looking up the rest from reference TRBV9 and TRBJ1-2 gives the full variable domain: DSGVTQTPKHLITATGQRVTLRCSPRSGDLSVYWYQQSLDQGLQFLIQYYNGEERAKGNILERFSAQQFPDLHSELNLSSLELGDSALYFCASSVDTVGGYTFGSGTRLTVV.

This clone has only a few counts. The chain joins TRBV6-6 to TRBJ1-2; maybe TRBD1 (5 bases). Germline V CDR1 and CDR2: MNHNY, SVGAGI (reference sequence). V was shortened by 5 bases and J by 0 bases, with 10 bases between the two germline ends. This CDR3 comprises 14 residues. CDR3 region: CASSPGGANYGYTF. The DNA for the CDR3 is TGTGCCAGCAGTCCCGGGGGAGCTAACTATGGCTACACCTTC.

The rearrangement joins TRBV18 to TRBJ1-2, with a tentative D call TRBD1 (6 bases). Trimming took 3 bases from V and 2 from J, leaving 13 bases between them. This CDR3 has 15 amino acids. Germline CDR1 reads KGHSH; CDR2 reads LQKENI. CDR3 amino acids: CASSPDRLRNYGYTF. For the CDR3, the DNA is TGTGCCAGCTCACCTGACAGGTTGAGGAACTATGGCTACACCTTC.

This rearrangement joins TRBV4-1 to TRBJ2-5, with 7 bases aligning to TRBD1. The CDR3 length is 15 residues. V dropped 0 bases and J dropped 1; count of bases not matched to a gene: 2. The germline V gene has CDR1 MGHRA and CDR2 YSYEKL. CDR3 sequence reads: CASSQEAGGQETQYF. CDR3 nucleotides: TGCGCCAGCAGCCAAGAAGCAGGGGGCCAAGAGACCCAGTACTTC.

The chain has TRBV2 and TRBJ1-5; D unresolved. Germline V gene lookup returns CDR1 SNHLY and CDR2 FYNNEI. CDR3 length equals 15 residues. The V end lost 3 bases, the J end lost 4 bases, and 13 bases lay between the germline ends. CDR3 sequence reads: CASSDRLMGNQPQHF. The CDR3 nucleotides read TGTGCCAGCAGTGACAGGCTGATGGGTAATCAGCCCCAGCATTTT.

This sequence joins TRBV4-3 and TRBJ1-4; the D gene is possibly TRBD1 (6 bases). The CDR3 extends over 15 amino acids. The V gene lost 3 bases and the J gene lost 0 bases, with 8 bases spanning the gap. The V gene's germline CDR1 is LGHNA and CDR2 YSLEER. CDR3 bases: TGCGCCAGCAGCCAGGACAGCACAACTAATGAAAAACTGTTTTTT. Protein sequence: CASSQDSTTNEKLFF.

The chain has TRBV2 and TRBJ2-3; TRBD1 matches 7 bases. Germline loops: CDR1 SNHLY, CDR2 FYNNEI. J was trimmed by 2 bases and V by 10 bases; bases with no gene match: 9. CDR3 size: 14 residues. This chain's CDR3 is CATLKDRNTDTQYF. DNA of the CDR3: TGTGCCACCTTAAAGGACAGGAACACAGATACGCAGTATTTT.

The rearrangement joins TRBV21-1 to TRBJ2-1; the table assigns TRBD2, which was not confirmed against the DNA. TRBV21-1 is given as a pseudogene. CDR3 length equals 16 residues. The CDR3 sequence: CASSKGLAGGNNEQFF. Here the CDR3 DNA reads TGTGCCAGCAGCAAGGGACTAGCGGGGGGCAACAATGAGCAGTTCTTC.

The J gene is TRBJ1-5, the V gene TRBV21-1. TRBV21-1 is a pseudogene. The CDR3 sequence is 16 residues long. In nucleotides, the CDR3 is TGTGCCAGCAGCAAAGGAGATGTGAATAGCAATCAGCCCCAGCATTTT. As protein: CASSKGDVNSNQPQHF.

This clone appeared a single time. The chain is built from TRBV9 and TRBJ1-3; 7 bases are a match to TRBD1. This CDR3 is 14 amino acids long. V was pared by 3 bases and J by 3 bases, with 3 bases of the junction left unmatched. Germline loops: CDR1 SGDLS, CDR2 YYNGEE. For the CDR3, the DNA is TGTGCCAGCAGCGCGACAGGGAATGGAAACACCATATATTTT. This sequence encodes CASSATGNGNTIYF. The full variable domain, rest sourced from reference TRBV9 and TRBJ1-3, is DSGVTQTPKHLITATGQRVTLRCSPRSGDLSVYWYQQSLDQGLQFLIQYYNGEERAKGNILERFSAQQFPDLHSELNLSSLELGDSALYFCASSATGNGNTIYFGEGSWLTVV.

The V and J genes are TRBV9 and TRBJ1-1, with D tentatively TRBD1 (5 bases). The germline V gene has CDR1 SGDLS and CDR2 YYNGEE. The CDR3 covers 15 residues. The V end lost 0 bases, the J end lost 4 bases, and 13 bases lay between the germline ends. CDR3 coding DNA: TGTGCCAGCAGCGTAGCTCTTGGGGGGAGCACTGAAGCTTTCTTT. It specifies CASSVALGGSTEAFF.

The J gene is TRBJ1-1, the V gene TRBV7-9; D possibly corresponds to TRBD1 (6 bases). Trimming removed 5 bases from V and 4 bases from J, with 11 bases in between. The germline V gene encodes CDR1 SEHNR and CDR2 FQNEAQ (reference sequence). This CDR3 contains 13 residues. The DNA for the CDR3 is TGTGCCAGCAGCGAAACAGGGTCCACTGAAGCTTTCTTT. Encoded protein: CASSETGSTEAFF.

The chain employs TRBV7-2 and TRBJ2-6; 7 nucleotides match TRBD1. The CDR3 covers 16 residues. Trimming took 5 bases from V and 4 from J; bases not matched to a gene: 8. Germline V CDR1 and CDR2: SGHTA, FQGNSA. DNA for the CDR3: TGTGCCAGCAGCCTTTCGGGACAGTCAGGGGCCAACGTCCTGACTTTC. The encoded protein is CASSLSGQSGANVLTF.

The V gene is TRBV6-5, the J gene TRBJ1-1; 7 bases agree with TRBD1. The CDR3 totals 15 residues. Germline assignment: CDR1 MNHEY and CDR2 SVGAGI. J was trimmed by 3 bases and V by 4 bases; bases with no gene match: 8. CDR3 DNA sequence: TGTGCCAGCAGTTCCCGGACAGGTGGATACACTGAAGCTTTCTTT. It is translated as CASSSRTGGYTEAFF.

The rearrangement links TRBV19 to TRBJ2-2; 7 bases match TRBD1. The length of the CDR3 is 14 residues. Germline values: CDR1 LNHDA, CDR2 SQIVND (reference sequence). V lost 5 bases, J lost 8 bases, and 8 bases stayed unmatched. The CDR3 protein is CASSVGQVGGELFF. As DNA, the CDR3 is TGTGCCAGTAGTGTTGGACAGGTCGGAGGGGAGCTGTTTTTT.

The chain carries TRBV19 and TRBJ2-3; D is uncertain. Between the trimmed V and J ends, which lost 4 bases and 4 bases, there was a span of 18 bases. Germline lookup yields CDR1 LNHDA and CDR2 SQIVND (reference sequence). The CDR3 totals 16 residues. The CDR3 loop reads CASSNQAGHFPDTQYF. The CDR3 bases are TGTGCCAGTAGTAATCAGGCAGGTCATTTCCCAGATACGCAGTATTTT.

The rearrangement links TRBV7-2 to TRBJ2-5; 12 bases line up with TRBD2. This CDR3 has 16 residues. J gave up 7 bases and V 1 base, and 7 bases lay outside the gene matches. Germline CDR1 reads SGHTA; CDR2 reads FQGNSA. CDR3 region: CASSLVASGGAGTQYF. CDR3 coding DNA: TGTGCCAGCAGCTTAGTGGCTAGCGGGGGGGCAGGGACCCAGTACTTC.

V gene TRBV2 combines with J gene TRBJ1-1, with D possibly TRBD1 on 6 matching bases. The CDR3 spans 14 residues. The V end lost 3 bases, the J end lost 2 bases, and 10 bases lay between the germline ends. Germline CDR1 and CDR2: SNHLY and FYNNEI. The CDR3 DNA sequence: TGTGCCAGCAGTGACGACAGGTATAACACTGAAGCTTTCTTT. Translated: CASSDDRYNTEAFF. Full variable domain (missing parts from reference TRBV2 and TRBJ1-1): EPEVTQTPSHQVTQMGQEVILRCVPISNHLYFYWYRQILGQKVEFLVSFYNNEISEKSEIFDDQFSVERPDGSNFTLKIRSTKLEDSAMYFCASSDDRYNTEAFFGQGTRLTVV.

This chain joins TRBV27 and TRBJ1-4; perhaps TRBD1 as D (5 bases). In germline, CDR1 is MNHEY, CDR2 SMNVEV (reference sequence). This CDR3 spans 15 amino acids. V lost 2 bases and J lost 10, with 17 bases in between. DNA for the CDR3: TGTGCCAGCAGTTTAGAAGCAGGGTTTACAAGAAAACTGTTTTTT. Translating gives CASSLEAGFTRKLFF. The complete variable domain, with remaining parts taken from reference TRBV27 and TRBJ1-4, reads EAQVTQNPRYLITVTGKKLTVTCSQNMNHEYMSWYRQDPGLGLRQIYYSMNVEVTDKGDVPEGYKVSRKEKRNFPLILESPSPNQTSLYFCASSLEAGFTRKLFFGSGTQLSVL.

The rearrangement uses TRBV6-5 and TRBJ2-5; 9 bases agree with TRBD1. The V gene's germline CDR1 is MNHEY and CDR2 SVGAGI. J gave up 5 bases and V 2 bases, and 9 bases lay outside the gene matches. The CDR3 runs 16 residues. Written as DNA, the CDR3 is TGTGCCAGCAGTTACGCCGACAGGGGGAGGGGGGAGACCCAGTACTTC. Its protein is CASSYADRGRGETQYF.

This clone was seen at least ten times. Other DNA sequences in the sample encode the same CDR3. V usage is TRBV6-5 and J usage is TRBJ1-5, with 7 positions matching TRBD1. The germline V gene has CDR1 MNHEY and CDR2 SVGAGI. V was clipped by 2 bases and J by 2 bases; unmatched bases: 3. The CDR3 sequence is 15 residues long. DNA for the CDR3: TGTGCCAGCAGTTACCGACAGGGTGGCAATCAGCCCCAGCATTTT. Encoded protein: CASSYRQGGNQPQHF.

The chain couples TRBV6-4 to TRBJ1-2; weak D call: TRBD1 (6 bases). Trimming left V 2 bases short and J 0 bases short, with 19 bases between. Germline CDR1 MRHNA, CDR2 SNTAGT. The CDR3 runs to 18 residues. In DNA form, the CDR3 reads TGTGCCAGCAGTGACCCCCTAGTTTACAGGGATCCTAACTATGGCTACACCTTC. The encoded protein is CASSDPLVYRDPNYGYTF.

This clone appeared a single time. This chain connects TRBV5-8 to TRBJ1-1; D remains unclear. Trimming removed 1 base at V and 0 bases at J, with 13 bases between. From germline, CDR1 is SGHTS and CDR2 YDEGEE. The CDR3 sequence is 16 residues long. The CDR3 coding sequence is TGTGCCAGCAGCTTGAACGGTGACAAAATGAACACTGAAGCTTTCTTT. Translated, it gives CASSLNGDKMNTEAFF.

This sequence joins TRBV9 and TRBJ1-1; TRBD1 is a possible D gene (6 bases). CDR1 and CDR2 from the germline V gene are SGDLS and YYNGEE. The CDR3 has 15 amino acids. Trimming stripped 4 bases from V and 0 bases from J, with 13 bases between. CDR3 in amino acids: CASSPLGGLNTEAFF. In DNA form, the CDR3 reads TGTGCCAGCAGCCCCCTCGGGGGGCTGAACACTGAAGCTTTCTTT.

The chain links TRBV7-3 to TRBJ2-7, with D tentatively TRBD1 (6 bases). V was cut by 6 bases and J by 0 bases, with 15 bases left in between. This CDR3 spans 15 amino acids. Germline CDR1 SGHTA, CDR2 FQGTGA. The CDR3 coding sequence is TGTGCCAGCAGTCCGCAAGGGGGAAGCTCCTACGAGCAGTACTTC. Encoded protein: CASSPQGGSSYEQYF.